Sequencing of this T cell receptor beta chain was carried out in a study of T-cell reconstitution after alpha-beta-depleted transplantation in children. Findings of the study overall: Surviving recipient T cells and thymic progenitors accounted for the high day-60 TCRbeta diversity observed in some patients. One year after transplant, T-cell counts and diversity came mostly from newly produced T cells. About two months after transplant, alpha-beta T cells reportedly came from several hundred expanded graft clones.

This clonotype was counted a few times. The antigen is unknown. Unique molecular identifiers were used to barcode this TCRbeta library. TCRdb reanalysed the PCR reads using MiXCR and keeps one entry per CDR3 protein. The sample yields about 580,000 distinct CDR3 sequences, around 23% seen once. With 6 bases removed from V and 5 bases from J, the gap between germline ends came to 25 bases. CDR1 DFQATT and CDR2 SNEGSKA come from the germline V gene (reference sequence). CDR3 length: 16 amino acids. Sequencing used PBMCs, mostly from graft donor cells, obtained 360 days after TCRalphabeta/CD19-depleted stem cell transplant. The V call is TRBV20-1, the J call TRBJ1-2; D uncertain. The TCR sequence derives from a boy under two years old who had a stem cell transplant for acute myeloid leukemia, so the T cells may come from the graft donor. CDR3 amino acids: CSAPREGGLTSYGYTF. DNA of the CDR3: TGCAGTGCCCCTCGTGAGGGAGGTCTTACTTCTTATGGCTACACCTTC.